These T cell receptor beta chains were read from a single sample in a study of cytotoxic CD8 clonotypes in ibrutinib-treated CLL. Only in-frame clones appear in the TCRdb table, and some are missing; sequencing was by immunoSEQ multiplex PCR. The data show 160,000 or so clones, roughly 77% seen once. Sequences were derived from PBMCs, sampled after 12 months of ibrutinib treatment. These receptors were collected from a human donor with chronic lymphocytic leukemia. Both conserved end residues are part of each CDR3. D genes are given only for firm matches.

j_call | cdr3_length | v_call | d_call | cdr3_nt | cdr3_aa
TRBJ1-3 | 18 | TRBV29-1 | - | TGCAGCGTACGGGCGGGCGGAGCACTTTTTCACTCTGGAAACACCATATATTTT | CSVRAGGALFHSGNTIYF
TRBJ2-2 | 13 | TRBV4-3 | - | TGCGCCAGCAGCCAAGAGGTAGCCGGGGAGCTGTTTTTT | CASSQEVAGELFF
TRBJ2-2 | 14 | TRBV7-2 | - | TGTGCCAGCAGAGTTGCGGCGGGAACCGGGGAGCTGTTTTTT | CASRVAAGTGELFF
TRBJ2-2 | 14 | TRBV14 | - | TGTGCCAGCAGCCAAGTAGACAACATCGGGGAGCTGTTTTTT | CASSQVDNIGELFF
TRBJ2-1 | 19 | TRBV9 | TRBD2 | TGTGCCAGCAGCGTATCGGATCGTTCAAGCGGGAGGAAGTACAATGAGCAGTTCTTC | CASSVSDRSSGRKYNEQFF
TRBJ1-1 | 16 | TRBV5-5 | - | TGTGCCAGCAGCTGGAGCGTGGTTTCCATGAACACTGAAGCTTTCTTT | CASSWSVVSMNTEAFF
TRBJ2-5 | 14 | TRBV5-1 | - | TGCGCCAGCACCCTGGTGGGGACTCAAGAGACCCAGTACTTC | CASTLVGTQETQYF
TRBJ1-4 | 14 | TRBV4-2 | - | TGTGCCAGCAGCCCCACCAGTCGTAATGAAAAACTGTTTTTT | CASSPTSRNEKLFF
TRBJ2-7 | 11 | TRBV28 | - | TGTGCCAGCAGTTCCTTGGGTTCTATGCACTTC | CASSSLGSMHF
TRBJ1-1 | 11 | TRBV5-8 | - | TGTGCCAGCAGCGGGGTTGCTGAAGCTTTCTTT | CASSGVAEAFF
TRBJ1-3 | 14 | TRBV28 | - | TGTGCCAGCAGTTCCCCCACGGACGGGAACACCATATATTTT | CASSSPTDGNTIYF
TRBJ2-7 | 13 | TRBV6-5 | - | TGTGCCGGGGGGACAGCGGAGTCCTACGAGCAGTACTTC | CAGGTAESYEQYF
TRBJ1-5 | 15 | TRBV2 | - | TGTGCCAGCAGTACGAAACAGGGTGGGAGTCAGCCCCAGCATTTT | CASSTKQGGSQPQHF
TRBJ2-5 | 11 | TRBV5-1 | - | TGCGCCAGCAGCTATAAAGAGACCCAGTACTTC | CASSYKETQYF
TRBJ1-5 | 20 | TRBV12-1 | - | TGTGCCAGCAGCCGATTTAGGGGGATGAGACACACGATTTGGAATCAGCCCCAGCATTTT | CASSRFRGMRHTIWNQPQHF
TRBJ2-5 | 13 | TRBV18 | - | TGTGCCAGCTCACCCAACCTAGAAGAGACCCAGTACTTC | CASSPNLEETQYF